The next 16 T cell receptor beta chains were all read from a single sample in a study of blood T cell repertoires in COVID-19. Using immunoSEQ multiplex PCR, the repertoire was profiled, and TCRdb retains in-frame clones only, with some absent. This table has over 20,000 clones, approximately 86% appearing once. Sequencing was performed on peripheral blood. The source is a human donor in a cohort sampled during active COVID-19.

The chain combines TRBV3-1 (or the pseudogene TRBV3-2) with TRBJ1-4; D perhaps matches TRBD1 (6 bases). This CDR3 has 12 residues. Trimming took 6 bases from V and 12 from J, leaving 14 bases between them. Per germline, CDR1 LGHDT and CDR2 YNNKEL (reference sequence). This CDR3 reads CASRFLGQQLFF. CDR3 DNA sequence: TGTGCCAGCAGATTTTTGGGACAACAACTGTTTTTT.

V gene TRBV18 combines with J gene TRBJ1-2; TRBD1 matches 7 bases. The CDR3 runs to 13 residues. V was pared by 3 bases and J by 4 bases, with 2 bases of the junction left unmatched. The V gene's germline CDR1 is KGHSH and CDR2 LQKENI. The CDR3 coding sequence is TGTGCCAGCTCACCGACAGGGATCTATGGCTACACCTTC. The encoded protein is CASSPTGIYGYTF.

The CDR3 DNA reads as TGTGCCAGTAGTATAGAGGGGGACAGGGGGGAGCATTTT. Translating gives CASSIEGDRGEHF. The chain links TRBV19 to TRBJ1-5, with TRBD1 matching 11 bases. Trimming at V came to 0 bases and at J to 14 bases, leaving 3 bases not matched to a gene. In germline, CDR1 is LNHDA, CDR2 SQIVND (reference sequence). The CDR3 sequence is 13 residues long. The full variable domain, its missing parts supplied by reference TRBV19 and TRBJ1-5, is DGGITQSPKYLFRKEGQNVTLSCEQNLNHDAMYWYRQDPGQGLRLIYYSQIVNDFQKGDIAEGYSVSREKKESFPLTVTSAQKNPTAFYLCASSIEGDRGEHFGDGTRLSIL.

V is TRBV7-8 and J is TRBJ1-6; D not resolved. Germline V CDR1 and CDR2: SGHVS, FQNEAQ. The V and J ends lost 5 bases and 11 bases respectively, with 16 bases between them. CDR3 length: 14 amino acids. The CDR3 sequence is CASSPLTDGPPLHF. CDR3 DNA sequence: TGTGCCAGCAGCCCCCTAACCGATGGGCCACCCCTCCACTTT. Drawing the rest from reference TRBV7-8 and TRBJ1-6, the complete variable domain is GAGVSQSPRYKVAKRGQDVALRCDPISGHVSLFWYQQALGQGPEFLTYFQNEAQLDKSGLPSDRFFAERPEGSVSTLKIQRTQQEDSAVYLCASSPLTDGPPLHFGNGTRLTVT.

V is TRBV19 and J is TRBJ1-4; the D is unclear. Germline V lookup: CDR1 LNHDA, CDR2 SQIVND (reference sequence). The CDR3 spans 14 residues. V was shortened by 10 bases and J by 7 bases, with 19 bases between the two germline ends. CDR3 amino acids: CATQREQAGEKLFF. The DNA for the CDR3 is TGTGCCACTCAAAGAGAGCAAGCGGGTGAAAAACTGTTTTTT.

The chain carries TRBV24-1 and TRBJ2-2; possibly TRBD1 for D (6 bases). The CDR3 runs 15 residues. V was trimmed by 5 bases and J by 6 bases, leaving 15 bases between them. In germline, CDR1 is KGHDR, CDR2 SFDVKD. Here the CDR3 reads CATSVNTGRAGELFF. The DNA for the CDR3 is TGTGCCACCAGTGTCAATACAGGGCGAGCCGGGGAGCTGTTTTTT.

The chain combines TRBV28 with TRBJ1-5; D gene uncertain. The CDR3 covers 18 residues. Trimming shortened V by 5 bases and J by 0 bases, and 20 bases separated the two germline ends. The V gene's germline CDR1 is MDHEN and CDR2 SYDVKM. The CDR3 sequence: CASSTDNLEVNSNQPQHF. Here the CDR3 DNA reads TGTGCCAGCAGTACCGACAATCTCGAAGTTAATAGCAATCAGCCCCAGCATTTT.

The chain is built from TRBV7-2 and TRBJ1-5, with TRBD1 matching 7 bases. The CDR3 loop spans 14 amino acids. Per the germline V gene, CDR1 is SGHTA and CDR2 is FQGNSA. V gave up 5 bases and J gave up 7 bases; unmatched junction bases: 8. CDR3 loop: CASSTPGGSQPQHF. CDR3 nucleotides: TGTGCCAGCAGCACCCCAGGGGGGAGCCAGCCCCAGCATTTT.

The chain joins TRBV27 to TRBJ2-5, with a weak D call TRBD2 (6 bases). Between the trimmed V and J ends, which lost 3 bases and 5 bases, there was a span of 13 bases. The CDR3 runs to 14 residues. Per the germline V gene, CDR1 is MNHEY and CDR2 is SMNVEV (reference sequence). The CDR3 reads CASSFSEGRETQYF. The CDR3 DNA is TGTGCCAGCAGTTTTTCGGAGGGGCGTGAGACCCAGTACTTC.

V gene TRBV28 combines with J gene TRBJ1-2, with D uncertain. This CDR3 has 11 residues. Germline CDR1 and CDR2: MDHEN and SYDVKM. Trimming cost V 3 bases and J 7 bases, with 6 bases left between them. CDR3 region: CASSLEGGYTF. In DNA, the CDR3 is TGTGCCAGCAGTTTGGAGGGTGGCTACACCTTC.

The rearrangement joins TRBV7-2 to TRBJ2-7; D possibly corresponds to TRBD1 (6 bases). The CDR3 consists of 14 residues. CDR1 is SGHTA, CDR2 FQGNSA, per germline. The ends were cut back, 7 bases at V and 7 bases at J, with 20 bases in the middle. The CDR3 DNA reads TGTGCCAGCAAAAAAGACAGGTCCATGGGAGAGCAGTACTTC. This codes for CASKKDRSMGEQYF.

The chain links TRBV5-6 to TRBJ2-5; D may be TRBD2 (6 bases). CDR3 size: 13 residues. The germline V gene encodes CDR1 SGHDT and CDR2 YYEEEE. Trimming left V 4 bases short and J 5 bases short, with 12 bases between. This CDR3 is CASSGLAGETQYF. The CDR3 DNA is TGTGCCAGCAGCGGACTGGCGGGGGAGACCCAGTACTTC.

V and J are TRBV5-1 and TRBJ1-1; possible D gene TRBD1, 6 bases. Trimming left V 4 bases short and J 2 bases short, with 15 bases between. Germline V lookup: CDR1 SGHRS, CDR2 YFSETQ. The CDR3 length is 15 residues. CDR3 in amino acids: CASSPQGPGNTEAFF. The CDR3 region has the DNA TGCGCCAGCAGCCCACAGGGTCCAGGAAACACTGAAGCTTTCTTT. Complete variable domain (other parts from reference TRBV5-1 and TRBJ1-1): KAGVTQTPRYLIKTRGQQVTLSCSPISGHRSVSWYQQTPGQGLQFLFEYFSETQRNKGNFPGRFSGRQFSNSRSEMNVSTLELGDSALYLCASSPQGPGNTEAFFGQGTRLTVV.

The chain combines TRBV5-1 with TRBJ2-5; 9 bases align to TRBD1. This CDR3 has 16 amino acids. The V segment lost 4 bases and the J segment 5 bases; nucleotides outside the gene matches: 12. Germline CDR1 reads SGHRS; CDR2 reads YFSETQ. CDR3 coding DNA: TGCGCCAGCAGCACCTTGGGGACAGGGAAAATTGAGACCCAGTACTTC. Amino acids: CASSTLGTGKIETQYF.

CDR3 sequence: CASSYGQVRSYEQYF. DNA of the CDR3: TGTGCCAGCAGCTACGGACAGGTGAGGTCCTACGAGCAGTACTTC. V and J are TRBV11-2 and TRBJ2-7; 7 bases line up with TRBD1. Germline CDR1 SGHAT, CDR2 FQNNGV. V trimming: 4 bases; J trimming: 1 base; junction bases outside the gene matches: 7. The CDR3 runs 15 residues.

This clone came up once. This chain joins TRBV27 and TRBJ1-4; D uncertain. The germline V and J ends were trimmed by 2 bases and 5 bases, with 6 bases remaining between them. The germline V gene has CDR1 MNHEY and CDR2 SMNVEV (reference sequence). The CDR3 has 13 residues. The CDR3 is CASSLMANEKLFF. The CDR3 coding sequence is TGTGCCAGCAGTTTAATGGCAAATGAAAAACTGTTTTTT.